These 17 T cell receptor beta chains originate from one sample sequenced in a study of cytomegalovirus exposure and HLA in healthy donors. With 60 Vbeta and 13 Jbeta primers, the PCR was carried out. Clones were read by immunoSEQ multiplex PCR, and TCRdb kept only the in-frame ones, dropping some. The sample has 150,000 to 200,000 clones, approximately 71% seen once. The sequencing sample was made of PBMCs. These receptors all stem from a girl aged 5 to 17 in good health and CMV-seronegative.

The genes are TRBV5-1 and TRBJ1-2; D unresolved. This CDR3 is built from 13 residues. Between the trimmed V and J ends, which lost 0 bases and 4 bases, there was a span of 7 bases. Germline CDR1 SGHRS, CDR2 YFSETQ. As DNA, the CDR3 is TGCGCCAGCAGCTTGGACGCGATCTATGGCTACACCTTC. Encoded protein: CASSLDAIYGYTF.

The J gene is TRBJ1-2, the V gene TRBV5-4, with 7 bases fitting TRBD1. J gave up 8 bases and V 4 bases, and 5 bases lay outside the gene matches. The CDR3 runs 12 residues. The V gene's germline CDR1 is SGHNT and CDR2 YYREEE (reference sequence). The CDR3 DNA reads TGTGCCAGCAGCCGGGACAGAAGCGGCTACACCTTC. It yields the protein CASSRDRSGYTF.

V and J are TRBV7-3 and TRBJ1-1; 8 bases match TRBD1. Germline V gives CDR1 SGHTA, CDR2 FQGTGA. Trimming removed 4 bases from V and 4 bases from J; junction bases left unmatched: 2. This CDR3 contains 13 residues. Written as DNA, the CDR3 is TGTGCCAGCAGCTCCGACAGGGGCACTGAAGCTTTCTTT. It encodes CASSSDRGTEAFF.

The rearrangement joins TRBV9 to TRBJ2-2; D might be TRBD1 (6 bases). The germline CDR1 and CDR2 sequences are SGDLS and YYNGEE. V lost 3 bases, J lost 1 base, and 10 bases lay in between. The CDR3 runs 15 residues. CDR3 nucleotides: TGTGCCAGCAGCGGACGACAGGTGAACACCGGGGAGCTGTTTTTT. Encoded protein: CASSGRQVNTGELFF.

This clone was recorded a few times. The chain combines TRBV18 with TRBJ1-2; 7 bases are shared with TRBD1. The CDR3 spans 13 residues. The germline V gene encodes CDR1 KGHSH and CDR2 LQKENI. The V gene end was trimmed by 6 bases and the J gene end by 4 bases; junction bases not matched to a gene: 5. The DNA for the CDR3 is TGTGCCAGCTCCGGGACAGAAGCCTATGGCTACACCTTC. Amino acids: CASSGTEAYGYTF.

This clone has a single count. This chain connects TRBV5-6 to TRBJ1-2; D possibly corresponds to TRBD1 (6 bases). The CDR3 length is 14 residues. V was shortened by 6 bases and J by 4 bases, with 16 bases between the two germline ends. In germline, CDR1 is SGHDT, CDR2 YYEEEE. The DNA for the CDR3 is TGTGCCAGCATTTTCAGGGGAGGGACCTATGGCTACACCTTC. This codes for CASIFRGGTYGYTF.

The gene calls are TRBV28 and TRBJ1-5, with D perhaps TRBD1 (5 bases). The CDR3 consists of 15 residues. Trimming shortened V by 2 bases and J by 3 bases, and 11 bases separated the two germline ends. Germline V CDR1 and CDR2: MDHEN, SYDVKM. DNA for the CDR3: TGTGCCAGCAGTTTAGGGGGGGTGGACAATCAGCCCCAGCATTTT. Protein product: CASSLGGVDNQPQHF. The full variable domain, in which reference TRBV28 and TRBJ1-5 provide the parts outside the CDR3, is DVKVTQSSRYLVKRTGEKVFLECVQDMDHENMFWYRQDPGLGLRLIYFSYDVKMKEKGDIPEGYSVSREKKERFSLILESASTNQTSMYLCASSLGGVDNQPQHFGDGTRLSIL.

The J gene is TRBJ1-2, the V gene TRBV5-4; D not certain. CDR3 length: 15 amino acids. Germline V CDR1 and CDR2: SGHNT, YYREEE (reference sequence). Trimming took 3 bases from V and 0 from J, leaving 12 bases between them. This chain's CDR3 is CASSYVSLANYGYTF. CDR3 nucleotide sequence: TGTGCCAGCAGCTACGTGTCGTTAGCTAACTATGGCTACACCTTC. The full variable domain, completed using reference TRBV5-4 and TRBJ1-2, is ETGVTQSPTHLIKTRGQQVTLRCSSQSGHNTVSWYQQALGQGPQFIFQYYREEENGRGNFPPRFSGLQFPNYSSELNVNALELDDSALYLCASSYVSLANYGYTFGSGTRLTVV.

This clone was counted between two and nine times. The chain joins TRBV15 to TRBJ1-1, with unresolved D. Trimming removed 3 bases at V and 6 bases at J, with 11 bases between. The CDR3 length is 13 residues. Germline CDR1 is LNHNV and CDR2 is YYDKDF (reference sequence). CDR3 coding DNA: TGTGCCACCAGCAGTACACGAACCTCTGAAGCTTTCTTT. Encoded protein: CATSSTRTSEAFF.

This chain connects TRBV7-9 to TRBJ1-1; tentative D call: TRBD1 (5 bases). The CDR3 is 12 residues long. Germline CDR1 and CDR2: SEHNR and FQNEAQ (reference sequence). V was trimmed by 5 bases and J by 10 bases, leaving 14 bases between them. This chain's CDR3 is CASSPHAGGAFF. CDR3 DNA: TGTGCCAGCAGCCCTCATGCGGGGGGAGCTTTCTTT.

The chain uses TRBV27 and TRBJ2-7, with D perhaps TRBD2 (5 bases). V lost 2 bases and J lost 1, with 12 bases in between. Germline-derived CDR1 and CDR2 are MNHEY and SMNVEV (reference sequence). The CDR3 spans 15 residues. The CDR3 region is CASSLGSAPSYEQYF. The CDR3 nucleotides are TGTGCCAGCAGTTTAGGGAGTGCGCCGTCCTACGAGCAGTACTTC.

The chain has TRBV14 and TRBJ1-1; 8 nucleotides line up with TRBD1. CDR1 and CDR2 (germline): SGHDN, FVKESK. The junction had 7 bases not matched to a gene; V was cut back by 6 bases and J by 4 bases. The CDR3 totals 14 residues. CDR3 sequence reads: CASRRQGLSTEAFF. Here the CDR3 DNA reads TGTGCCAGCAGACGACAGGGGCTAAGCACTGAAGCTTTCTTT. Looking up the rest from reference TRBV14 and TRBJ1-1 gives the full variable domain: EAGVTQFPSHSVIEKGQTVTLRCDPISGHDNLYWYRRVMGKEIKFLLHFVKESKQDESGMPNNRFLAERTGGTYSTLKVQPAELEDSGVYFCASRRQGLSTEAFFGQGTRLTVV.

This sequence joins TRBV7-9 and TRBJ1-2, with a possible D match to TRBD1 (5 bases). CDR1 and CDR2 (germline): SEHNR, FQNEAQ (reference sequence). This CDR3 is 16 amino acids long. V lost 7 bases, J lost 0 bases, and 18 bases lay in between. Here the CDR3 reads CASTSTQDKANYGYTF. The CDR3 DNA reads TGTGCCAGCACCTCCACCCAGGACAAGGCTAACTATGGCTACACCTTC. The full variable domain, completed using reference TRBV7-9 and TRBJ1-2, is DTGVSQNPRHKITKRGQNVTFRCDPISEHNRLYWYRQTLGQGPEFLTYFQNEAQLEKSRLLSDRFSAERPKGSFSTLEIQRTEQGDSAMYLCASTSTQDKANYGYTFGSGTRLTVV.

J is TRBJ2-1 and V is TRBV27; TRBD2 matches at 13 bases. The CDR3 totals 15 residues. The V gene end was trimmed by 7 bases and the J gene end by 4 bases; junction bases not matched to a gene: 4. Germline loops: CDR1 MNHEY, CDR2 SMNVEV (reference sequence). The CDR3 nucleotides read TGTGCCAGCAACCCACTAGCGGGGGGGTACAATGAGCAGTTCTTC. It yields the protein CASNPLAGGYNEQFF.

This chain joins TRBV7-2 and TRBJ2-2, with D unclear. V was shortened by 5 bases and J by 5 bases, with 6 bases between the two germline ends. This CDR3 comprises 12 residues. Germline V CDR1 and CDR2: SGHTA, FQGNSA. CDR3 sequence (DNA): TGTGCCAGCAGCCCTCAGACCGGGGAGCTGTTTTTT. It encodes CASSPQTGELFF.

There are a few counts of this clone. The genes are TRBV27 and TRBJ1-6; D might be TRBD1 (5 bases). The CDR3 has 14 amino acids. Germline CDR1 and CDR2: MNHEY and SMNVEV (reference sequence). Trimming pared 2 bases from V and 9 bases from J, leaving 11 bases between. The CDR3 coding sequence is TGTGCCAGCAGTTTAGGGACTGACGGTTCACCCCTCCACTTT. It yields the protein CASSLGTDGSPLHF.

The V gene is TRBV18, the J gene TRBJ1-3; 9 nucleotides line up with TRBD1. From germline, CDR1 is KGHSH and CDR2 LQKENI. The CDR3 runs to 14 residues. With 3 bases clipped from V and 9 bases from J, the junction kept 6 bases outside the gene matches. The CDR3 DNA reads as TGTGCCAGCTCACCGGGACAGGGCACTGGCACCATATATTTT. This gives the protein CASSPGQGTGTIYF.